This T cell receptor (beta chain) was profiled in a study of blood T cell repertoires in COVID-19. Study information: Material from acute and convalescent COVID-19 was sourced from the United States, Italy and Spain.

How the authors handled the data: Counts of nucleated cells, estimated from reference gene primer amplification, were obtained. Generated by immunoSEQ multiplex PCR, the TCRdb table keeps only in-frame clones and is missing some. The V and J calls and clone size are taken from that table; D and trimming were inferred from the DNA. The data contain 130,000 to 150,000 clones, roughly 81% of them singletons. The sample taken for sequencing was peripheral blood. This receptor was taken from a human donor with acute or convalescent COVID-19. The donor label of this sample is uncertain.

In nucleotides, the CDR3 is TGCAGCGCTGAGGGGACAGGGGGCGCGGACTATGGCTACACCTTC. Its protein is CSAEGTGGADYGYTF. V usage is TRBV29-1 and J usage is TRBJ1-2; 12 bases fit TRBD1. The CDR3 sequence is 15 residues long. V lost 7 bases, J lost 3 bases, and 9 bases stayed unmatched. CDR1 SQVTM and CDR2 ANQGSEA come from the germline V gene.